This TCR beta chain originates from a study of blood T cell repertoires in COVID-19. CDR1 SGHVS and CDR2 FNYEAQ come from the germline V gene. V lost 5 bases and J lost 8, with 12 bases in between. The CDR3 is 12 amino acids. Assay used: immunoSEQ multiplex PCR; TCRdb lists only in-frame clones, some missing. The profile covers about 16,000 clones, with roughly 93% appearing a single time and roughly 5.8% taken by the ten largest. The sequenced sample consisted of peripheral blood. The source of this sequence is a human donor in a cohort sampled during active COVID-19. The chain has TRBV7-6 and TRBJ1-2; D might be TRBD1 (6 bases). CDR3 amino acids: CASSPYQGGYTF. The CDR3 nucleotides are TGTGCCAGCAGCCCATATCAGGGGGGCTACACCTTC.